This TCR beta chain was retrieved from a study of blood T cells in healthy people across ages. The CDR3 contains 16 residues. Germline CDR1 SGHTA, CDR2 FQGNSA. V lost 5 bases to trimming and J lost 1 base; unmatched junction nucleotides: 8. A second PCR of roughly 6 to 12 cycles used a sample-barcoded 5' primer and a J-beta primer mix. TCRdb recomputed calls from the 5' RACE reads with MiXCR, one row per CDR3 protein. This sample yields about 730,000 distinct CDR3 sequences, of which 40% to 45% are seen a single time; about 20% belongs to the top ten. The J gene is TRBJ2-3, the V gene TRBV7-2; 8 nucleotides agree with TRBD2. The TCR comes from a woman in her sixties or seventies in good health. Sequences were obtained from blood. The CDR3 DNA follows: TGTGCCAGCAGCCGCCTAAGCGGGAGAGGCACAGATACGCAGTATTTT. Protein product: CASSRLSGRGTDTQYF. The variable domain in full, with the rest retrieved from reference TRBV7-2 and TRBJ2-3, is GAGVSQSPSNKVTEKGKDVELRCDPISGHTALYWYRQSLGQGLEFLIYFQGNSAPDKSGLPSDRFSAERTGGSVSTLTIQRTQQEDSAVYLCASSRLSGRGTDTQYFGPGTRLTVL.